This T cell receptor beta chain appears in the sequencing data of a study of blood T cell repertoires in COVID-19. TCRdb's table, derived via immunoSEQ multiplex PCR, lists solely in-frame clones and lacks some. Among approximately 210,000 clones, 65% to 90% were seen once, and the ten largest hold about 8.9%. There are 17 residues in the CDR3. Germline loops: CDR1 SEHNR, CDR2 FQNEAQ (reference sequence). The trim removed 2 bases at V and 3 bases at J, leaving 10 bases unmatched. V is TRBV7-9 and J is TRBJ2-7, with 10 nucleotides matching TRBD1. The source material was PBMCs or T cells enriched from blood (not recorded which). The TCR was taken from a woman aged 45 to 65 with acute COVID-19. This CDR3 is CASSLNAWGQGNYEQYF. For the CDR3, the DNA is TGTGCCAGCAGCTTAAACGCGTGGGGACAGGGGAACTACGAGCAGTACTTC.